This passage covers 32 T cell receptor beta chains from one sample sequenced in a study of CD8 T cells in ankylosing spondylitis. TCRdb called the 5' RACE reads again in MiXCR, with one record for every CDR3 protein. The sample holds under 250,000 distinct CDR3 sequences, over 30% seen once. Sequencing input: blood, either unsorted or a sorted T cell fraction (not recorded which). These receptors were obtained from a male donor with ankylosing spondylitis or in good health (not recorded which).

The chain links TRBV6-1 to TRBJ2-2; D gene ambiguous. In germline, CDR1 is MNHNS, CDR2 SASEGT. This CDR3 is built from 13 residues. V lost 9 bases, J lost 0 bases, and 8 bases lay in between. The CDR3 DNA sequence: TGTGCCAGTGAACACGCGAACACCGGGGAGCTGTTTTTT. This gives the protein CASEHANTGELFF.

The V and J genes are TRBV9 and TRBJ2-5; D tentatively reads TRBD1 or TRBD2 (6 bases each). Germline lookup yields CDR1 SGDLS and CDR2 YYNGEE. The V gene lost 0 bases and the J gene lost 5 bases, with 11 bases spanning the gap. The CDR3 covers 14 residues. Here the CDR3 DNA reads TGTGCCAGCAGCGTAGCCCGGGGGCGTGAGACCCAGTACTTC. It specifies CASSVARGRETQYF.

The rearrangement uses TRBV2 and TRBJ2-1; D might be TRBD1 (6 bases). This CDR3 region has 14 residues. V was shortened by 1 base and J by 9 bases, with 13 bases between the two germline ends. Per germline, CDR1 SNHLY and CDR2 FYNNEI. The CDR3 coding sequence is TGTGCCAGCAGTGAAGGGGCAGGGGTGGGTGAGCAGTTCTTC. As protein: CASSEGAGVGEQFF.

This clonotype was detected ten times or more. The V call is TRBV29-1, the J call TRBJ2-7; D may be TRBD1 (5 bases). Trimming took off 4 bases at V and 0 bases at J, with 10 bases between the two ends. Germline CDR1 reads SQVTM; CDR2 reads ANQGSEA. CDR3 length equals 13 residues. The CDR3 DNA reads as TGCAGCGTTGTTCAGGGTCTCTCCTACGAGCAGTACTTC. Its translation: CSVVQGLSYEQYF.

This sequence joins TRBV11-2 and TRBJ2-7, with a tentative D call TRBD1 (5 bases). V lost 9 bases, J lost 9 bases, and 21 bases lay in between. This CDR3 has 13 residues. Per the germline V gene, CDR1 is SGHAT and CDR2 is FQNNGV. CDR3 loop: CASQGIYQTRQYF. DNA for the CDR3: TGTGCCAGTCAGGGAATTTACCAGACAAGGCAGTACTTC.

This clonotype has just a few counts. V is TRBV27 and J is TRBJ2-1; no reliable D call. The CDR3 runs 15 residues. V lost 4 bases to trimming and J lost 3 bases, with 13 bases between them. Germline CDR1 MNHEY, CDR2 SMNVEV (reference sequence). DNA of the CDR3: TGTGCCAGCAGTTCCGCAGACATGGGCTACAATGAGCAGTTCTTC. Translating it yields CASSSADMGYNEQFF.

This clonotype was found a few times. This sequence joins TRBV5-4 and TRBJ2-2; possibly TRBD2 for D (5 bases). V lost 0 bases and J 4 bases, leaving 7 bases between the germline ends. The germline V gene encodes CDR1 SGHNT and CDR2 YYREEE (reference sequence). The CDR3 has 14 amino acids. CDR3 DNA sequence: TGTGCCAGCAGCTTGGGGCTAGCCACCGGGGAGCTGTTTTTT. It codes for CASSLGLATGELFF. The variable domain in full, completed from reference TRBV5-4 and TRBJ2-2, reads ETGVTQSPTHLIKTRGQQVTLRCSSQSGHNTVSWYQQALGQGPQFIFQYYREEENGRGNFPPRFSGLQFPNYSSELNVNALELDDSALYLCASSLGLATGELFFGEGSRLTVL.

This clonotype was detected a few times. The chain combines TRBV4-2 with TRBJ2-5; D gene ambiguous. The CDR3 covers 13 residues. Trimming cost V 0 bases and J 6 bases, with 8 bases left between them. CDR1 and CDR2 (germline): LGHNA, YNFKEQ. Here the CDR3 reads CASSQDFVQTQYF. The CDR3 DNA is TGTGCCAGCAGCCAAGATTTTGTGCAGACCCAGTACTTC.

The J gene is TRBJ2-2, the V gene TRBV10-3, with no clear D. CDR1 ENHRY and CDR2 SYGVKD come from the germline V gene. The CDR3 has 14 residues. The ends were cut back, 3 bases at V and 6 bases at J, with 11 bases in the middle. CDR3 in amino acids: CAISDPSFSGELFF. CDR3 bases: TGTGCCATCAGTGACCCCTCATTTTCCGGGGAGCTGTTTTTT.

V gene TRBV7-8 combines with J gene TRBJ2-7, with 8 bases lining up with TRBD1. This CDR3 is built from 16 residues. Germline V gene sequence: CDR1 SGHVS, CDR2 FQNEAQ. Germline trimming cut 1 base from V and 2 bases from J; bases unmatched to any gene: 7. The CDR3 sequence is CASSLEPGQAAYEQYF. CDR3 sequence (DNA): TGTGCCAGCAGCTTAGAGCCGGGACAGGCCGCCTACGAGCAGTACTTC.

This clonotype was detected a few times. The V gene is TRBV24-1, the J gene TRBJ2-1; weak D call: TRBD2 (6 bases). This CDR3 region has 14 residues. Trimming cost V 4 bases and J 8 bases, with 14 bases left between them. Germline V lookup: CDR1 KGHDR, CDR2 SFDVKD. The CDR3 DNA follows: TGTGCCACCAGTGAGACTAGACGGTATCATGAGCAGTTCTTC. It yields the protein CATSETRRYHEQFF.

This clonotype was counted only a few times. V and J are TRBV20-1 and TRBJ2-4, with 10 bases lining up with TRBD1. CDR3 length: 12 amino acids. In germline, CDR1 is DFQATT, CDR2 SNEGSKA (reference sequence). V dropped 6 bases and J dropped 8; count of bases not matched to a gene: 4. Here the CDR3 DNA reads TGCAGTGCGGACAGGGGGGGACACATTCAGTACTTC. This sequence encodes CSADRGGHIQYF.

This clonotype was seen a few times. The chain uses TRBV20-1 and TRBJ2-7, with a possible D match to TRBD1 (7 bases). The CDR3 loop spans 13 amino acids. Trimming removed 3 bases from V and 1 base from J, with 10 bases in between. Germline V CDR1 and CDR2: DFQATT, SNEGSKA (reference sequence). The CDR3 DNA sequence: TGCAGTGCTAGGGCGGGACAGTCCTACGAGCAGTACTTC. It specifies CSARAGQSYEQYF.

This clonotype was counted between two and nine times. This rearrangement joins TRBV6-1 to TRBJ1-5, with TRBD1 identical over 7 bases. The CDR3 sequence is 14 residues long. CDR1 is MNHNS and CDR2 is SASEGT in the germline V gene. The J segment lost 0 bases and the V segment lost 10 bases, leaving 6 bases of the junction unmatched. CDR3 amino acids: CATGTDYSNQPQHF. The DNA of the CDR3 is TGTGCCACCGGGACAGATTATAGCAATCAGCCCCAGCATTTT.

This chain joins TRBV3-1 and TRBJ2-5, with 8 bases identical to TRBD1. This CDR3 is 14 amino acids long. Germline CDR1 is LGHDT and CDR2 is YNNKEL (reference sequence). Trimming at V came to 6 bases and at J to 5 bases, leaving 8 bases not matched to a gene. Written as DNA, the CDR3 is TGTGCCAGCAGGTCCAGGGGGCGAGTCGAGACCCAGTACTTC. Protein product: CASRSRGRVETQYF.

V usage is TRBV12-3 or TRBV12-4 and J usage is TRBJ1-1, with D tentatively TRBD1 (5 bases). The CDR3 extends over 14 amino acids. V was pared by 7 bases and J by 0 bases, with 12 bases between. CDR3 in amino acids: CASTPGPVNTEAFF. In DNA, the CDR3 is TGTGCCAGCACCCCGGGGCCCGTGAACACTGAAGCTTTCTTT.

The gene calls are TRBV20-1 and TRBJ1-1; possible D gene TRBD1, 6 bases. In germline, CDR1 is DFQATT, CDR2 SNEGSKA (reference sequence). This CDR3 comprises 12 residues. The germline V and J ends were trimmed by 4 bases and 5 bases, with 11 bases remaining between them. The CDR3 sequence: CSATQGQTEAFF. The CDR3 nucleotides are TGCAGTGCTACCCAAGGACAGACTGAAGCTTTCTTT.

This clonotype was seen a handful of times. The chain couples TRBV10-1 to TRBJ2-3; 7 bases are shared with TRBD1. This CDR3 contains 18 residues. The trim removed 10 bases at V and 1 base at J, leaving 20 bases unmatched. Germline lookup yields CDR1 WNHNN and CDR2 SYGVQD (reference sequence). The CDR3 reads CAITRGHALDSGTDTQYF. The CDR3 DNA follows: TGCGCCATCACAAGGGGGCACGCCTTAGATTCTGGCACAGATACGCAGTATTTT.

The chain combines TRBV18 with TRBJ1-2; no definite D call. Germline V gene sequence: CDR1 KGHSH, CDR2 LQKENI. V lost 3 bases, J lost 0 bases, and 11 bases lay in between. CDR3 size: 15 residues. CDR3 DNA sequence: TGTGCCAGCTCACCCTTAAAAGAAGCTAACTATGGCTACACCTTC. Its translation: CASSPLKEANYGYTF.

The chain joins TRBV6-5 to TRBJ2-3, with D unresolved. This CDR3 contains 12 residues. Germline assignment: CDR1 MNHEY and CDR2 SVGAGI. Trimming removed 6 bases at V and 4 bases at J, with 8 bases between. CDR3 sequence reads: CASRDGPDTQYF. CDR3 nucleotides: TGTGCCAGCAGGGATGGCCCAGATACGCAGTATTTT.

The chain joins TRBV7-8 to TRBJ2-5; D possibly corresponds to TRBD1 (6 bases). Trimming shortened V by 5 bases and J by 2 bases, and 21 bases separated the two germline ends. The CDR3 is 17 residues long. CDR1 is SGHVS and CDR2 is FQNEAQ in the germline V gene. CDR3 bases: TGTGCCAGCAGCGAGACCTACCTGACAGGATTACAAGAGACCCAGTACTTC. Its translation: CASSETYLTGLQETQYF.

This clonotype was seen a few times. The rearrangement joins TRBV9 to TRBJ1-5; D not certain. Per the germline V gene, CDR1 is SGDLS and CDR2 is YYNGEE. V was clipped by 0 bases and J by 9 bases, with 13 bases between them. The CDR3 totals 14 residues. The CDR3 DNA follows: TGTGCCAGCAGCGTAGGACCGCTCGCGGGGCCCCAGCATTTT. This codes for CASSVGPLAGPQHF. Together with reference TRBV9 and TRBJ1-5, the CDR3 gives the full variable domain: DSGVTQTPKHLITATGQRVTLRCSPRSGDLSVYWYQQSLDQGLQFLIQYYNGEERAKGNILERFSAQQFPDLHSELNLSSLELGDSALYFCASSVGPLAGPQHFGDGTRLSIL.

This clonotype was seen just once. The J gene is TRBJ2-5, the V gene TRBV10-3; 8 bases are a match to TRBD2. This CDR3 contains 14 residues. The germline V gene has CDR1 ENHRY and CDR2 SYGVKD. With 3 bases clipped from V and 2 bases from J, the junction kept 2 bases outside the gene matches. The CDR3 region is CAISDGGVQETQYF. The DNA for the CDR3 is TGTGCCATCAGTGACGGGGGGGTACAAGAGACCCAGTACTTC.

This clonotype was recorded a few times. The rearrangement joins TRBV12-3 or TRBV12-4 to TRBJ1-5; 8 bases align to TRBD1. The CDR3 totals 15 residues. V trimming: 4 bases; J trimming: 4 bases; junction bases outside the gene matches: 6. CDR3 coding DNA: TGTGCCAGCAGTTGGAGGACAGGGAATAATCAGCCCCAGCATTTT. It specifies CASSWRTGNNQPQHF.

This chain uses TRBV20-1 with TRBJ2-3; D ambiguous. CDR1 and CDR2 (germline): DFQATT, SNEGSKA (reference sequence). The CDR3 has 14 residues. The V end was cut by 3 bases, the J end by 2 bases, with 12 bases between. The CDR3 loop reads CSARSGPYTDTQYF. In nucleotides, the CDR3 is TGCAGTGCTAGGAGTGGGCCCTACACAGATACGCAGTATTTT.

This clonotype showed up many times. The chain links TRBV6-5 to TRBJ1-1; 9 bases map to TRBD1. The CDR3 consists of 13 residues. The V gene end was trimmed by 2 bases and the J gene end by 12 bases; junction bases not matched to a gene: 7. CDR1 and CDR2 from the germline V gene are MNHEY and SVGAGI. The CDR3 DNA reads TGTGCCAGCAGTTACCGTCAGGGGACAGGGACTTTCTTT. Its translation: CASSYRQGTGTFF.

This clonotype was counted a few times. The chain joins TRBV28 to TRBJ2-5, with D tentatively TRBD2 (5 bases). Trimming shortened V by 3 bases and J by 5 bases, and 22 bases separated the two germline ends. The CDR3 consists of 17 residues. Looked up from germline, CDR1 is MDHEN and CDR2 is SYDVKM. The DNA for the CDR3 is TGTGCCAGCAGTTTCCTTTCTTCTTCAGGAGGTCTGGAGACCCAGTACTTC. As protein: CASSFLSSSGGLETQYF.

The chain uses TRBV20-1 and TRBJ2-3; D might be TRBD2 (5 bases). The CDR3 is 16 amino acids. Deletions cut 6 bases from V and 4 bases from J, with 23 bases between. From germline, CDR1 is DFQATT and CDR2 SNEGSKA (reference sequence). CDR3 in amino acids: CSATGRGVLFSDTQYF. The CDR3 DNA sequence: TGCAGTGCCACCGGCCGGGGTGTTCTGTTTTCAGATACGCAGTATTTT.

V usage is TRBV7-2 and J usage is TRBJ1-5; D might be TRBD1 (5 bases). Germline V gene data show CDR1 as SGHTA and CDR2 as FQGNSA. This CDR3 contains 14 residues. V lost 4 bases, J lost 7 bases, and 14 bases lay in between. In DNA form, the CDR3 reads TGTGCCAGCAGCTCAAGGCAGGGAGGGCAGCCCCAGCATTTT. Residues: CASSSRQGGQPQHF.

This clonotype occurred many times. The V and J genes are TRBV5-1 and TRBJ2-7; D is uncertain. The CDR3 is 12 amino acids. Germline lookup yields CDR1 SGHRS and CDR2 YFSETQ. Trimming pared 3 bases from V and 3 bases from J, leaving 7 bases between. CDR3: CASSSESYEQYF. CDR3 sequence (DNA): TGCGCCAGCAGCTCAGAAAGCTACGAGCAGTACTTC. The full variable domain, completed using reference TRBV5-1 and TRBJ2-7, is KAGVTQTPRYLIKTRGQQVTLSCSPISGHRSVSWYQQTPGQGLQFLFEYFSETQRNKGNFPGRFSGRQFSNSRSEMNVSTLELGDSALYLCASSSESYEQYFGPGTRLTVT.

The chain combines TRBV20-1 with TRBJ1-1; TRBD1 is a possible D gene (6 bases). Trimming left V 6 bases short and J 5 bases short, with 19 bases between. Germline V gives CDR1 DFQATT, CDR2 SNEGSKA (reference sequence). The CDR3 length is 14 residues. The CDR3, as DNA: TGCAGTGCCCCCCCCGCGGGGGCTGGGACTGAAGCTTTCTTT. It encodes CSAPPAGAGTEAFF.

The chain carries TRBV15 and TRBJ2-3; TRBD1 matches at 9 bases. J was trimmed by 5 bases and V by 2 bases; bases with no gene match: 11. The CDR3 runs to 17 residues. Germline V lookup: CDR1 LNHNV, CDR2 YYDKDF (reference sequence). The CDR3 protein is CATSRTGQGFGGDTQYF. The CDR3 nucleotides are TGTGCCACCAGCAGAACGGGACAGGGATTTGGCGGAGATACGCAGTATTTT.